This entry is about one TCR beta chain. The entry originates in a study of blood T cell repertoires in COVID-19. On the study more broadly: From the United States, Italy and Spain came samples of acute and convalescent COVID-19. Sources were T cells, B-cell-depleted T cells, or PBMCs; the material itself was cDNA or gDNA.

As handled by the study authors: Reference gene primer amplification gave nucleated cell count estimates. The protocol was immunoSEQ multiplex PCR, while the TCRdb copy is restricted to in-frame clones and leaves out a portion. From that table come the V and J calls and clone size; the DNA was used to work out D and trimming. This table has 270,000 or so clones, roughly nine tenths appearing once. During active infection, Seattle patients enrolled and were then monitored through disease. V was clipped by 5 bases and J by 3 bases; unmatched bases: 7. Per the germline V gene, CDR1 is SGHAT and CDR2 is FQDESV (reference sequence). The CDR3 runs 16 residues.

The source is a woman aged 25 to 39 with COVID-19, enrolled during active disease. Sequenced material: peripheral blood. The rearrangement links TRBV11-1 to TRBJ2-3; 11 nucleotides line up with TRBD2. For the CDR3, the DNA is TGTGCCAGCAGCGAACACGGGACTAGCGGAACAGATACGCAGTATTTT. Residues: CASSEHGTSGTDTQYF.